This TCR beta chain was obtained from a study of shared clonotypes between healthy human individuals. Sorted-subset replicate PCRs used around 220 ng DNA, some 33,000 T cell genomes. Produced via immunoSEQ multiplex PCR; TCRdb's table is partial and in-frame only. The sample has 2 million to 2.5 million clones; approximately 95% are singletons. Everyone who donated was a Caucasian adult who lived in Nashville, Tennessee. Researchers partitioned CD4+ cells into CD45RA+ naive and CD45RA-negative memory subsets. This sequence was found in a man aged 18 to 30 in good health. Some clones in this sample may be carry-over from other donors' samples. Sequencing was carried out using naive CD4+ T cells from PBMCs. Subset here: CD45RA+ positively selected.

The CDR3: CASSLEANTGELFF. CDR3 sequence (DNA): TGTGCCAGCAGCTTAGAGGCGAACACCGGGGAGCTGTTTTTT. This rearrangement joins TRBV7-9 to TRBJ2-2; D is undetermined. The CDR3 length is 14 residues. Germline loops: CDR1 SEHNR, CDR2 FQNEAQ (reference sequence). V was cut by 1 base and J by 0 bases, with 3 bases left in between. The complete variable domain, with remaining parts taken from reference TRBV7-9 and TRBJ2-2, reads DTGVSQNPRHKITKRGQNVTFRCDPISEHNRLYWYRQTLGQGPEFLTYFQNEAQLEKSRLLSDRFSAERPKGSFSTLEIQRTEQGDSAMYLCASSLEANTGELFFGEGSRLTVL.